A single sample is the source of the 23 T cell receptor beta chains below, sequenced in a study of T cell changes during pregnancy in multiple sclerosis. Assay: immunoSEQ multiplex PCR; the TCRdb copy retains only in-frame clones and omits some. In the table there are some 77,000 clones, around 90% of which are singletons. The starting material was CD4+ T cells from peripheral blood mononuclear cells, obtained before pregnancy. These receptors were obtained from a female donor with multiple sclerosis, enrolled in a pregnancy study.

The chain recombines TRBV6-6 with TRBJ1-2, with 7 bases matching TRBD1. The V gene's germline CDR1 is MNHNY and CDR2 SVGAGI (reference sequence). Unmatched junction bases numbered 9, after V lost 4 bases and J lost 7 bases. There are 14 residues in the CDR3. The CDR3 spells CASSSTGASFGYTF. For the CDR3, the DNA is TGTGCCAGCAGTTCTACAGGGGCCTCTTTTGGCTACACCTTC.

The rearrangement uses TRBV9 and TRBJ2-5; the D gene is possibly TRBD2 (5 bases). With 0 bases removed from V and 4 bases from J, the gap between germline ends came to 7 bases. CDR1 and CDR2 (germline): SGDLS, YYNGEE. The CDR3 spans 13 residues. The CDR3: CASSVAGGETQYF. DNA for the CDR3: TGTGCCAGCAGCGTAGCTGGAGGAGAGACCCAGTACTTC. The whole variable domain, filled in from reference TRBV9 and TRBJ2-5, reads DSGVTQTPKHLITATGQRVTLRCSPRSGDLSVYWYQQSLDQGLQFLIQYYNGEERAKGNILERFSAQQFPDLHSELNLSSLELGDSALYFCASSVAGGETQYFGPGTRLLVL.

The rearrangement links TRBV19 to TRBJ2-1; 10 nucleotides agree with TRBD2. The length of the CDR3 is 14 residues. Germline V gene sequence: CDR1 LNHDA, CDR2 SQIVND (reference sequence). V was clipped by 7 bases and J by 7 bases; unmatched bases: 7. CDR3 sequence: CASTTGTSVNEQFF. CDR3 sequence (DNA): TGTGCCAGTACCACCGGGACTAGCGTAAATGAGCAGTTCTTC.

V is TRBV7-9 and J is TRBJ1-1; D uncertain. Germline V gene lookup returns CDR1 SEHNR and CDR2 FQNEAQ (reference sequence). The CDR3 runs to 13 residues. Trimming removed 2 bases from V and 5 bases from J, with 9 bases in between. The CDR3 is CASSLSQITEAFF. CDR3 sequence (DNA): TGTGCCAGCAGCTTAAGTCAGATAACTGAAGCTTTCTTT.

The chain carries TRBV28 and TRBJ1-1; D might be TRBD1 (5 bases). Germline V gives CDR1 MDHEN, CDR2 SYDVKM. This CDR3 comprises 14 residues. The V end lost 1 base, the J end lost 3 bases, and 9 bases lay between the germline ends. The CDR3 DNA is TGTGCCAGCAGTTTATCGCACAGGTACACTGAAGCTTTCTTT. Its translation is CASSLSHRYTEAFF.

The V call is TRBV30, the J call TRBJ1-2, with TRBD1 identical over 11 bases. J gave up 4 bases and V 4 bases, and 8 bases lay outside the gene matches. CDR1 and CDR2 (germline): GTSNPN, SVGIG (reference sequence). This CDR3 is 15 amino acids long. CDR3: CAWNPGQGVGYGYTF. The CDR3 DNA follows: TGTGCCTGGAATCCGGGACAGGGGGTTGGCTATGGCTACACCTTC.

The chain recombines TRBV2 with TRBJ1-5; no firm D call. This CDR3 region has 15 residues. Trimming stripped 6 bases from V and 5 bases from J, with 17 bases between. Germline-derived CDR1 and CDR2 are SNHLY and FYNNEI. CDR3 DNA: TGTGCCAGCAGGGGAGGGCCCGCAGGCCATCAGCCCCAGCATTTT. Translating it yields CASRGGPAGHQPQHF.

The chain carries TRBV29-1 and TRBJ1-2; no clear D gene. The germline CDR1 and CDR2 sequences are SQVTM and ANQGSEA. V was trimmed by 5 bases and J by 6 bases, leaving 10 bases between them. CDR3 length: 11 residues. CDR3 in DNA: TGCAGCGTTTTCTCTGGAGATGGCTACACCTTC. This translates into CSVFSGDGYTF. Variable domain in full (rest from reference TRBV29-1 and TRBJ1-2): SAVISQKPSRDICQRGTSLTIQCQVDSQVTMMFWYRQQPGQSLTLIATANQGSEATYESGFVIDKFPISRPNLTFSTLTVSNMSPEDSSIYLCSVFSGDGYTFGSGTRLTVV.

The gene calls are TRBV6-5 and TRBJ2-1; 11 nucleotides match TRBD2. Unmatched junction bases numbered 5, after V lost 3 bases and J lost 7 bases. Per the germline V gene, CDR1 is MNHEY and CDR2 is SVGAGI. CDR3 length: 15 amino acids. This chain's CDR3 is CASSYVGLAGNEQFF. The CDR3, as DNA: TGTGCCAGCAGTTATGTTGGACTAGCGGGTAATGAGCAGTTCTTC.

The chain employs TRBV19 and TRBJ2-1, with 8 bases fitting TRBD2. The V gene's germline CDR1 is LNHDA and CDR2 SQIVND (reference sequence). The V gene end was trimmed by 4 bases and the J gene end by 10 bases; junction bases not matched to a gene: 0. This CDR3 is built from 11 residues. The chain's CDR3 is CASSTSGEQFF. The CDR3 bases are TGTGCCAGTAGTACTAGCGGGGAGCAGTTCTTC.

V is TRBV10-1 and J is TRBJ2-7; D perhaps matches TRBD2 (10 bases). Germline V CDR1 and CDR2: WNHNN, SYGVQD (reference sequence). This CDR3 is 19 amino acids long. V dropped 10 bases and J dropped 1 base, with 32 bases sitting between them. CDR3 DNA sequence: TGCGCCAAGAATTACAGGGGGCGTCTAGCGGGAGACGGGTCCTACGAGCAGTACTTC. Translating it yields CAKNYRGRLAGDGSYEQYF.

This sequence joins TRBV7-9 and TRBJ1-3; TRBD1 aligns across 7 bases. V lost 0 bases, J lost 2 bases, and 13 bases stayed unmatched. Per germline, CDR1 SEHNR and CDR2 FQNEAQ (reference sequence). This CDR3 is 19 amino acids long. The chain's CDR3 is CASSLAVGQVVGTGNTIYF. The CDR3 region has the DNA TGTGCCAGCAGCTTAGCGGTCGGACAGGTCGTCGGAACTGGAAACACCATATATTTT.

In its sample, this clone was seen once. The V gene is TRBV7-3, the J gene TRBJ2-5; 11 bases map to TRBD2. Per the germline V gene, CDR1 is SGHTA and CDR2 is FQGTGA. V trimming: 5 bases; J trimming: 2 bases; junction bases outside the gene matches: 4. The CDR3 extends over 15 amino acids. In DNA, the CDR3 is TGTGCCAGCAGCCGTAGCGGGGGGGATCAAGAGACCCAGTACTTC. Its translation: CASSRSGGDQETQYF.

V and J are TRBV30 and TRBJ2-3; TRBD1 aligns across 8 bases. CDR1 is GTSNPN, CDR2 SVGIG, per germline (reference sequence). The CDR3 is 14 residues long. The CDR3 region has the DNA TGTGCTAGAGGGCAGGGGGCTGCCACAGATACGCAGTATTTT. Its protein is CARGQGAATDTQYF. The variable domain in full, completed from reference TRBV30 and TRBJ2-3, reads SQTIHQWPATLVQPVGSPLSLECTVEGTSNPNLYWYRQAAGRGLQLLFYSVGIGQISSEVPQNLSASRPQDRQFILSSKKLLLSDSGFYLCARGQGAATDTQYFGPGTRLTVL.

The rearrangement joins TRBV7-3 to TRBJ2-3; 10 bases fit TRBD1. The trim removed 5 bases at V and 5 bases at J, leaving 4 bases unmatched. The CDR3 loop spans 14 amino acids. Germline values: CDR1 SGHTA, CDR2 FQGTGA. The CDR3 reads CASSETGGVDTQYF. CDR3 in DNA: TGTGCCAGCAGCGAGACAGGGGGCGTAGATACGCAGTATTTT.

This chain links TRBV19 with TRBJ2-7, with D perhaps matching TRBD1 (6 bases). The CDR3 has 13 amino acids. V was pared by 6 bases and J by 5 bases, with 14 bases between. Germline values: CDR1 LNHDA, CDR2 SQIVND (reference sequence). CDR3 protein: CASSPHKGDEQYF. In nucleotides, the CDR3 is TGTGCCAGTAGCCCGCATAAGGGGGACGAGCAGTACTTC.

The J gene is TRBJ2-5, the V gene TRBV30; 9 bases line up with TRBD1. Germline V lookup: CDR1 GTSNPN, CDR2 SVGIG (reference sequence). J was trimmed by 5 bases and V by 3 bases; bases with no gene match: 7. The CDR3 is 14 amino acids. CDR3 DNA: TGTGCCTGGAGACACAGGGGGCCAGCGGAGACCCAGTACTTC. This translates into CAWRHRGPAETQYF.

Turning to this clone: In the same sample, other DNA sequences code for this CDR3. V gene TRBV9 combines with J gene TRBJ1-4, with 11 bases lining up with TRBD1. After removal of 2 bases from V and 7 bases from J, the junction contained 1 base not matched to a gene. CDR1 SGDLS and CDR2 YYNGEE come from the germline V gene. The CDR3 loop spans 14 amino acids. CDR3 sequence: CASSVGTGGEKLFF. The CDR3 DNA reads as TGTGCCAGCAGCGTTGGGACAGGGGGTGAAAAACTGTTTTTT.

The chain carries TRBV7-9 and TRBJ2-2, with a weak D call TRBD2 (6 bases). The CDR3 is made up of 14 amino acids. With 4 bases removed from V and 7 bases from J, the gap between germline ends came to 13 bases. Germline CDR1 SEHNR, CDR2 FQNEAQ (reference sequence). CDR3 DNA: TGTGCCAGCAGCTGGAGTCGGGGGATCGGGGAGCTGTTTTTT. This translates into CASSWSRGIGELFF.

In its sample, this clone was seen once. The chain combines TRBV9 with TRBJ2-1; 10 bases line up with TRBD2. The V gene's germline CDR1 is SGDLS and CDR2 YYNGEE. The CDR3 spans 14 residues. J gave up 8 bases and V 0 bases, and 2 bases lay outside the gene matches. CDR3 in DNA: TGTGCCAGCAGCGTAGGCCTAGCGGGGGATGAGCAGTTCTTC. Translation: CASSVGLAGDEQFF.

The V call is TRBV4-2, the J call TRBJ1-4; weak D call: TRBD1 (6 bases). Per germline, CDR1 LGHNA and CDR2 YNFKEQ. Between the trimmed V and J ends, which lost 1 base and 5 bases, there was a span of 17 bases. This CDR3 has 17 amino acids. CDR3 DNA sequence: TGTGCCAGCAGCCAAGGCCCGAGGGGGACGGGAAATGAAAAACTGTTTTTT. Its protein product is CASSQGPRGTGNEKLFF.

V is TRBV30 and J is TRBJ1-2; no definite D call. Germline CDR1 GTSNPN, CDR2 SVGIG (reference sequence). The V gene lost 2 bases and the J gene lost 4 bases, with 5 bases spanning the gap. This CDR3 is built from 11 residues. In DNA, the CDR3 is TGTGCCTGGAGTTCCGTCTATGGCTACACCTTC. The encoded protein is CAWSSVYGYTF.

The V gene is TRBV30, the J gene TRBJ1-6; 9 positions agree with TRBD1. The V segment lost 0 bases and the J segment 14 bases; nucleotides outside the gene matches: 8. The V gene's germline CDR1 is GTSNPN and CDR2 SVGIG (reference sequence). This CDR3 is 14 amino acids long. The CDR3 reads CAWSVLHRTGALHF. The CDR3 nucleotides are TGTGCCTGGAGTGTACTACATCGGACAGGGGCCCTCCACTTT. Combining the CDR3 with reference TRBV30 and TRBJ1-6 gives the whole variable domain SQTIHQWPATLVQPVGSPLSLECTVEGTSNPNLYWYRQAAGRGLQLLFYSVGIGQISSEVPQNLSASRPQDRQFILSSKKLLLSDSGFYLCAWSVLHRTGALHFGNGTRLTVT.